The source of this T cell receptor beta chain is a study of Ad26.COV2.S vaccination and SARS-CoV-2 variants. Across the study: Ad26.COV2.S shots went into the muscle once or twice, 56 days apart. Regarding the study as a whole: Substantial post-vaccination breadth of spike-specific CD8+ and CD4+ T cell responses was reported.

Trimming stripped 5 bases from V and 4 bases from J, with 13 bases between. Germline lookup yields CDR1 SGHTA and CDR2 FQGNSA. The CDR3 spans 14 residues. Comment on this clone: Its target is unknown.

Treatment specified: 19 received Ad26.COV2.S at low or high dose, single or two shots; several received placebo; per-sample allocation not given. Samples came from day 63 after the first vaccine or placebo injection. Profiled with immunoSEQ multiplex PCR; TCRdb holds only in-frame clones, not every one. The table has hundreds of thousands of clones, roughly 84% seen once. V and J are TRBV7-2 and TRBJ2-3, with D possibly being TRBD1 (5 bases). This TCR derives from a person aged 18-60 years who received the Ad26.COV2.S COVID-19 vaccine or a placebo. The starting material was peripheral blood, obtained in a trial of Ad26.COV2.S vaccine versus placebo. CDR3 sequence reads: CASSPPWGADTQYF. CDR3 DNA sequence: TGTGCCAGCAGCCCCCCTTGGGGCGCAGATACGCAGTATTTT.